The 8 T cell receptor beta chains reported below all come from one sample, sequenced in a study of cytomegalovirus exposure and HLA in healthy donors. PCR employed 60 Vbeta and 13 Jbeta primers. TCRdb keeps only in-frame clones here, not all; method: immunoSEQ multiplex PCR. In the table there are 240,000 or so clones, 82% of which are singletons. The sequencing sample was made of PBMCs. These receptors were obtained from a woman aged 40 to 50 in good health and CMV-seropositive.

This clone is a singleton in its sample. The CDR3 DNA sequence: TGTGCCAGCAGGGCCCTGCACAATCAGCCCCAGCATTTT. As protein: CASRALHNQPQHF. The genes are TRBV6-6 and TRBJ1-5; no clear D. This CDR3 contains 13 residues. V was pared by 6 bases and J by 3 bases, with 9 bases between. Looked up from germline, CDR1 is MNHNY and CDR2 is SVGAGI (reference sequence).

The chain is built from TRBV5-4 and TRBJ2-5; D might be TRBD2 (6 bases). The germline CDR1 and CDR2 sequences are SGHNT and YYREEE (reference sequence). The CDR3 loop spans 15 amino acids. Trimming left V 3 bases short and J 3 bases short, with 15 bases between. The CDR3 DNA sequence: TGTGCCAGCAGCTCGAGGCGGGGCCCAGAAGAGACCCAGTACTTC. Translation gives CASSSRRGPEETQYF.

Only one count was recorded for this clone. This rearrangement joins TRBV19 to TRBJ1-5; 10 bases align to TRBD1. V dropped 4 bases and J dropped 2; count of bases not matched to a gene: 11. The CDR3 is 18 amino acids. Germline loops: CDR1 LNHDA, CDR2 SQIVND (reference sequence). CDR3 coding DNA: TGTGCCAGTAGTACGCACCCCGGGACAGGGGCTGGCAATCAGCCCCAGCATTTT. Translation gives CASSTHPGTGAGNQPQHF.

The rearrangement uses TRBV19 and TRBJ1-1; 9 positions agree with TRBD1. Trimming at V came to 8 bases and at J to 0 bases, leaving 1 base not matched to a gene. Germline V gene lookup returns CDR1 LNHDA and CDR2 SQIVND (reference sequence). The CDR3 sequence is 13 residues long. Here the CDR3 reads CASGQGMNTEAFF. Written as DNA, the CDR3 is TGTGCCAGTGGACAGGGGATGAACACTGAAGCTTTCTTT.

The chain combines TRBV11-2 with TRBJ2-5, with 8 bases fitting TRBD1. The germline gives CDR1 SGHAT, CDR2 FQNNGV. J was trimmed by 1 base and V by 3 bases; bases with no gene match: 1. This CDR3 is 14 amino acids long. The CDR3 is CASSLTGAQETQYF. The DNA of the CDR3 is TGTGCCAGCAGCTTGACAGGGGCCCAAGAGACCCAGTACTTC.

With regard to this clone: This sample includes further DNA sequences coding for the same CDR3. V and J are TRBV4-3 and TRBJ2-6, with D possibly matching TRBD1 (5 bases). Per the germline V gene, CDR1 is LGHNA and CDR2 is YSLEER. The CDR3 length is 16 residues. Trimming stripped 1 base from V and 2 bases from J, with 9 bases between. CDR3 region: CASSQVWGAGANVLTF. The CDR3 nucleotides are TGCGCCAGCAGCCAAGTCTGGGGCGCTGGGGCCAACGTCCTGACTTTC.

The chain is built from TRBV6-5 and TRBJ2-4; D may be TRBD1 (6 bases). The CDR3 is 14 residues long. The V gene's germline CDR1 is MNHEY and CDR2 SVGAGI. Trimming removed 6 bases at V and 8 bases at J, with 17 bases between. The CDR3 bases are TGTGCCAGCAGCCGCGACAGGAATGAGCACATTCAGTACTTC. This encodes CASSRDRNEHIQYF.

The chain couples TRBV9 to TRBJ2-1; 12 nucleotides agree with TRBD2. J was trimmed by 9 bases and V by 2 bases; bases with no gene match: 15. The CDR3 is 18 amino acids. Germline values: CDR1 SGDLS, CDR2 YYNGEE. As DNA, the CDR3 is TGTGCCAGCAGCGTTAACTTGGGACTAGCGGGTACCTTCATTGAGCAGTTCTTC. It codes for CASSVNLGLAGTFIEQFF.